This T cell receptor beta chain was identified during a study of T cell changes during pregnancy in multiple sclerosis. Some clones are missing from TCRdb's copy, which holds only in-frame ones; the method was immunoSEQ multiplex PCR. The table lists 50,000 or so clones, roughly 92% of them singletons. Between the trimmed V and J ends, which lost 5 bases and 7 bases, there was a span of 12 bases. The CDR3 totals 13 residues. In germline, CDR1 is SGHTA, CDR2 FQGNSA. Sequencing used CD4+ T cells from peripheral blood mononuclear cells, obtained in the second trimester of pregnancy. The chain combines TRBV7-2 with TRBJ1-3, with D perhaps TRBD1 (5 bases). This TCR came from a female donor with multiple sclerosis, enrolled in a pregnancy study. CDR3 amino acids: CASSGKEGNTIYF. CDR3 nucleotide sequence: TGTGCCAGCAGCGGGAAGGAGGGGAACACCATATATTTT.